A few counts support the clone carrying this TCR beta chain. Its antigen is currently unknown. The CDR3 is made up of 14 amino acids. The V segment lost 8 bases and the J segment 3 bases; nucleotides outside the gene matches: 4. Looked up from germline, CDR1 is MNHEY and CDR2 is SVGAGI. 60 Vbeta and 13 Jbeta primers were used in PCR. Data came from immunoSEQ multiplex PCR; TCRdb stores just in-frame clones and leaves some out. The table shows approximately 120,000 clones, with over 65% occurring only once. At the time of sampling, donors were nominally healthy, though unrecorded immune exposures were likely. This sample was taken from a study of cytomegalovirus exposure and HLA in healthy donors. The study, taken as a whole, reports: Differences between HLA loci emerged in a later analysis of TCR association rates, with DRB1 most and HLA-C fewest. According to the study, around 160 TCR beta chains were cytomegalovirus-associated. HLA-A and HLA-B allele assignments for most subjects were reportedly predicted accurately using TCR beta sequences.

This chain joins TRBV6-5 and TRBJ2-3, with 11 bases identical to TRBD1. The sequenced material came from PBMCs. This sequence was found in a man aged 35 to 55 in good health and CMV-seropositive. The CDR3 nucleotides are TGTGCCAGCGGGGGGGACAGGGGGACAGATACGCAGTATTTT. Amino acid sequence: CASGGDRGTDTQYF.